This T cell receptor beta chain came from a study of T cell repertoires in cytomegalovirus infection. Findings of the study overall: HLA-C-restricted TCR beta clonotypes specific for CMV led the ex vivo response.

TCRdb fed the reads into MiXCR, producing one record per CDR3 protein. This table holds fewer than 350,000 distinct CDR3 sequences, more than 8% found once. V shed 8 bases and J shed 4 bases, with 14 bases lying between them. CDR1 and CDR2 from the germline V gene are SNHLY and FYNNEI. CDR3 length: 13 amino acids. This clonotype was detected a few times. Its antigen is not identified. The sequencing input was PBMCs. This receptor was taken from a human donor in good health (CMV status not recorded). Some clones in this sample may be carry-over from other donors' samples. This chain links TRBV2 with TRBJ1-2; D gene uncertain. CDR3 DNA sequence: TGTGCCAGCTTGGGGAGACCCTCCTATGGCTACACCTTC. Translated, it gives CASLGRPSYGYTF.